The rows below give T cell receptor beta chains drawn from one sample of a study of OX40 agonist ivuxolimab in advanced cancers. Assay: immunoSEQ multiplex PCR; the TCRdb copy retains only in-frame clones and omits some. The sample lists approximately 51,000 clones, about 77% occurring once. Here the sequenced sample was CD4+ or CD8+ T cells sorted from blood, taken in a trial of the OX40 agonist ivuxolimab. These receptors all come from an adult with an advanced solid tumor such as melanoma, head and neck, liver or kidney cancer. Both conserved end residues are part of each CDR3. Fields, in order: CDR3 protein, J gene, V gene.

CDR3aa: CASSIEGGQTYGYTF
j_gene: TRBJ1-2
v_gene: TRBV19

CDR3aa: CASSVDFGEQFF
j_gene: TRBJ2-1
v_gene: TRBV2

CDR3aa: CASSFRATYNEQFF
j_gene: TRBJ2-1
v_gene: TRBV5-8

CDR3aa: CASSLQGYGTEAFF
j_gene: TRBJ1-1
v_gene: TRBV5-1

CDR3aa: CASSQEDRGYGYTF
j_gene: TRBJ1-2
v_gene: TRBV4-1

CDR3aa: CASNLGLSDTQYF
j_gene: TRBJ2-3
v_gene: TRBV19

CDR3aa: CASSLEGGRYEQYF
j_gene: TRBJ2-7
v_gene: TRBV5-1

CDR3aa: CASIGYSNTGELFF
j_gene: TRBJ2-2
v_gene: TRBV7-6

CDR3aa: CARAGSGSRNEQFF
j_gene: TRBJ2-1
v_gene: TRBV10-2

CDR3aa: CASRLKEGGNTIYF
j_gene: TRBJ1-3
v_gene: TRBV5-1

CDR3aa: CSALDYDEQFF
j_gene: TRBJ2-1
v_gene: TRBV20-1

CDR3aa: CASKRGVTGELFF
j_gene: TRBJ2-2
v_gene: TRBV19

CDR3aa: CASSPGLAGNEQFF
j_gene: TRBJ2-1
v_gene: TRBV7-2

CDR3aa: CASSTGLAEGSDTQYF
j_gene: TRBJ2-3
v_gene: TRBV13

CDR3aa: CSARGQTEAFF
j_gene: TRBJ1-1
v_gene: TRBV20-1

CDR3aa: CASSQDPGQVSGNTIYF
j_gene: TRBJ1-3
v_gene: TRBV4-1

CDR3aa: CASSTSFAGGENYEQYF
j_gene: TRBJ2-7
v_gene: TRBV9

CDR3aa: CASSLVRVVYNEQFF
j_gene: TRBJ2-1
v_gene: TRBV27

CDR3aa: CASSRSTGGDEQYF
j_gene: TRBJ2-7
v_gene: TRBV18

CDR3aa: CASRQGQSEKLFF
j_gene: TRBJ1-4
v_gene: TRBV2

CDR3aa: CASSVGLGDTQYF
j_gene: TRBJ2-3
v_gene: TRBV9

CDR3aa: CASSYHGLANTGELFF
j_gene: TRBJ2-2
v_gene: TRBV6-6

CDR3aa: CASSNFGDPRQFF
j_gene: TRBJ2-1
v_gene: TRBV28

CDR3aa: CASSSAGQGENTEAFF
j_gene: TRBJ1-1
v_gene: TRBV7-6

CDR3aa: CASTLGGTNEKLFF
j_gene: TRBJ1-4
v_gene: TRBV7-9

CDR3aa: CASILGLADNTGELFF
j_gene: TRBJ2-2
v_gene: TRBV7-8

CDR3aa: CASSRQGGQPQHF
j_gene: TRBJ1-5
v_gene: TRBV6-5

CDR3aa: CASSQEQLEQYF
j_gene: TRBJ2-7
v_gene: TRBV14

CDR3aa: CASMSGTSGSDEQFF
j_gene: TRBJ2-1
v_gene: TRBV6-1

CDR3aa: CASSPGQGNTEAFF
j_gene: TRBJ1-1
v_gene: TRBV27